This T cell receptor beta chain was captured in a study of T cell responses to AZD1222 COVID-19 vaccine. Study information: Second-dose intervals near 4 or 12 weeks were combined.

The length of the CDR3 is 15 residues. CDR1 SGHRS and CDR2 YFSETQ come from the germline V gene. The trim removed 2 bases at V and 5 bases at J, leaving 4 bases unmatched. Study results and limitations: Spike-specific TCR breadth and depth went up after people got two AZD1222 doses. Donors in the cohort were predominantly white British and more often female, and clonal diversity was possibly underestimated.

Produced via immunoSEQ multiplex PCR; TCRdb's table is partial and in-frame only. The repertoire has 90,000 to 150,000 clones, approximately 90% of them found once; the top ten carry 6.5% to 9%. On this clone itself: What it binds is not known.

The source of this sequence is an adult in good health. The material was peripheral blood, obtained on day 0 of AZD1222 vaccination. This chain joins TRBV5-1 and TRBJ2-3, with 11 bases fitting TRBD2. The CDR3 spells CASSFGTSGGDTQYF. In DNA, the CDR3 is TGCGCCAGCAGCTTCGGGACTAGCGGTGGAGATACGCAGTATTTT.